The following is a T cell receptor (beta chain) sequence with its context. This record belongs to a study of blood T cell repertoires in COVID-19. Study information: The cDNA or gDNA used as material had been derived from T cells, B-cell-depleted T cells, or PBMCs.

The V gene lost 6 bases and the J gene lost 11 bases, with 14 bases spanning the gap. The CDR3 is 12 amino acids. Assay: immunoSEQ multiplex PCR; the TCRdb copy retains only in-frame clones and omits some. The data show some 220,000 clones, approximately 83% seen once. The sequence was obtained from a woman in her sixties with acute or convalescent COVID-19. Sequenced material: peripheral blood. This chain links TRBV12-3 or TRBV12-4 with TRBJ1-3; D remains ambiguous. Here the CDR3 reads CASREVFSAIYF. The CDR3 DNA reads TGTGCCAGCAGAGAAGTTTTTAGCGCCATATATTTT.